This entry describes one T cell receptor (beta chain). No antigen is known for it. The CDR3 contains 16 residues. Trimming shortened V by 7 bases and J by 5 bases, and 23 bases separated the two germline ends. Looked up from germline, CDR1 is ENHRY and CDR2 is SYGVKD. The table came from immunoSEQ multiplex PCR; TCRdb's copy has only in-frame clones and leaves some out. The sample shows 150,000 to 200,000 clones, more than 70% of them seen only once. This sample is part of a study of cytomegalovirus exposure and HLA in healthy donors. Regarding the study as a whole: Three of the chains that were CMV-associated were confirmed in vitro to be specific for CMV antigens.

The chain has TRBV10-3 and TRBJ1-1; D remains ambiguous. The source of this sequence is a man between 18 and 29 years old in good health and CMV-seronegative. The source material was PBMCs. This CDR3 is CAITMRSEGGPTEAFF. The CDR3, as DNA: TGTGCCATCACCATGAGGTCGGAGGGAGGTCCTACTGAAGCTTTCTTT.